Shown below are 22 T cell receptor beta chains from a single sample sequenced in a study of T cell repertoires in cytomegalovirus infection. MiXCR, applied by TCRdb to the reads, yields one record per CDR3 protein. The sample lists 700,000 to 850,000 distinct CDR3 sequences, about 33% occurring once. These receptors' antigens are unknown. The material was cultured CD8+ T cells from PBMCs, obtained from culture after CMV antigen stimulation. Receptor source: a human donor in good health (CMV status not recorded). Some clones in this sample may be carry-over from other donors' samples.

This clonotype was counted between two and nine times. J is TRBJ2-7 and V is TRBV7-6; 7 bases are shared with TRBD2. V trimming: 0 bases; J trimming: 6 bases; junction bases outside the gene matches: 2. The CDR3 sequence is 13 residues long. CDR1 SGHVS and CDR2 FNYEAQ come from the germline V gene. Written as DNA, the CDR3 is TGTGCCAGCAGCTTAGCTGGGAGGGGCGAGCAGTACTTC. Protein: CASSLAGRGEQYF.

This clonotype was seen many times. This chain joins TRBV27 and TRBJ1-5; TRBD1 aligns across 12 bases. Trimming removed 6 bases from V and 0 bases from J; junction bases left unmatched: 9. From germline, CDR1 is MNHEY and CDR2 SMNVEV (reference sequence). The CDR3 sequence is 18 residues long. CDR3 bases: TGTGCCAGCAGGCCCGGGACAGGGGGCTTGTTTAGCAATCAGCCCCAGCATTTT. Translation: CASRPGTGGLFSNQPQHF.

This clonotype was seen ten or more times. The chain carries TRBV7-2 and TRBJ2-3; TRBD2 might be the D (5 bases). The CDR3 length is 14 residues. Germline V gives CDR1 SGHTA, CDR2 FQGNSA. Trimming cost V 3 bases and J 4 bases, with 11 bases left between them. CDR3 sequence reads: CASSFRGVADTQYF. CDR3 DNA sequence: TGTGCCAGCAGCTTCCGGGGAGTGGCAGATACGCAGTATTTT.

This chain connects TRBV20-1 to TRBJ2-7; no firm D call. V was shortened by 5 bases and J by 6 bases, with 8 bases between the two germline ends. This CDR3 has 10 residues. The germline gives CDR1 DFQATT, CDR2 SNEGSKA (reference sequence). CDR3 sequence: CSAFWSEQYF. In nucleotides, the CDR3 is TGCAGTGCTTTTTGGTCCGAGCAGTACTTC.

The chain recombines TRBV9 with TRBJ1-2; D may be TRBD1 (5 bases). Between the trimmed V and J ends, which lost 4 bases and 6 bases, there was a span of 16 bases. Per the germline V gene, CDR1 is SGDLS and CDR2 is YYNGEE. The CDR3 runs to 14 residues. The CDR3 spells CASSPREVWDGYTF. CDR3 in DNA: TGTGCCAGCAGCCCCAGGGAGGTCTGGGATGGCTACACCTTC.

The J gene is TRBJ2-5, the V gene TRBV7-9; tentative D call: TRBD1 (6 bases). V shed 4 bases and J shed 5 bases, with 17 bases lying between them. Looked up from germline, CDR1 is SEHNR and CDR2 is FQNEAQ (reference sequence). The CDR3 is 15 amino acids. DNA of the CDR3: TGTGCCAGCAGCTCCCCAAAGAGCACAGGGGAGACCCAGTACTTC. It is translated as CASSSPKSTGETQYF.

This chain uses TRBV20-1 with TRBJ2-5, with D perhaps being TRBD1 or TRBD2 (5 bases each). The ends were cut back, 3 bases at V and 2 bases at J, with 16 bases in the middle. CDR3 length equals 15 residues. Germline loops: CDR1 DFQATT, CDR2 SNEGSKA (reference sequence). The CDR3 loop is CSASLGHRLQETQYF. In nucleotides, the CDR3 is TGCAGTGCTAGTCTCGGACACAGACTACAAGAGACCCAGTACTTC.

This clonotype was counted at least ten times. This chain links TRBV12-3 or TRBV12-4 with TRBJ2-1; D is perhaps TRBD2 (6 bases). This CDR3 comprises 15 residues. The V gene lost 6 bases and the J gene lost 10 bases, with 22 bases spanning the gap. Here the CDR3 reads CASSQNTGPRGEQFF. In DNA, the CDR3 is TGTGCCAGCAGCCAGAATACCGGGCCACGGGGGGAGCAGTTCTTC.

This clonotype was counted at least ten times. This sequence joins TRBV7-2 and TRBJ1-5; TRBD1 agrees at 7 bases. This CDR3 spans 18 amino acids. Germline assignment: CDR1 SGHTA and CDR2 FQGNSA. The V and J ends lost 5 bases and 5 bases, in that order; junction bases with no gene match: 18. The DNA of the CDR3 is TGTGCCAGCAGCCCCACCCCCCACGGCAGGGGGGCGGATCAGCCCCAGCATTTT. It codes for CASSPTPHGRGADQPQHF.

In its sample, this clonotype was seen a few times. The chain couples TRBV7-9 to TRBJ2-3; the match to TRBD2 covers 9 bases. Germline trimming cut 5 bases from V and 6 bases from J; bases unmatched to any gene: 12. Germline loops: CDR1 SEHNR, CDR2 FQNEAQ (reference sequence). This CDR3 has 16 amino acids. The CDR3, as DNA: TGTGCCAGCAGCCCCGACGGCGGGACTAGCCCCGATACGCAGTATTTT. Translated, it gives CASSPDGGTSPDTQYF. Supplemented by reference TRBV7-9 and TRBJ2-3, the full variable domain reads DTGVSQNPRHKITKRGQNVTFRCDPISEHNRLYWYRQTLGQGPEFLTYFQNEAQLEKSRLLSDRFSAERPKGSFSTLEIQRTEQGDSAMYLCASSPDGGTSPDTQYFGPGTRLTVL.

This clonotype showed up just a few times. CDR3 protein: CASSLDIKNYGYTF. CDR3 nucleotide sequence: TGTGCCAGCAGCTTAGACATAAAAAACTATGGCTACACCTTC. The chain uses TRBV7-9 and TRBJ1-2; D gene uncertain. Deletions cut 1 base from V and 2 bases from J, with 8 bases between. Germline lookup yields CDR1 SEHNR and CDR2 FQNEAQ (reference sequence). The CDR3 has 14 amino acids.

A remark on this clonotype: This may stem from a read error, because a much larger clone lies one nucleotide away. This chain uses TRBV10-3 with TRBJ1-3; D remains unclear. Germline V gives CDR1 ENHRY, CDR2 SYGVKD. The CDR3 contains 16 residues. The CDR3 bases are TGTGCCATCAGTGAGTCAAGGCGCCCGGATGGAAACATCATATATTTT. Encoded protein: CAISESRRPDGNIIYF.

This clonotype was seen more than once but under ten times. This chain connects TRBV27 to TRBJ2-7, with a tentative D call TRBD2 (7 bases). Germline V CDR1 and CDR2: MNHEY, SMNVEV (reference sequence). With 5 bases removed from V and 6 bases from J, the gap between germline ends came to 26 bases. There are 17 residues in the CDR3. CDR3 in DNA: TGTGCCAGCAGTCCCGGGTCCCCGGGGGGCCAGGTTGGCGAGCAGTACGTC. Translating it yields CASSPGSPGGQVGEQYV.

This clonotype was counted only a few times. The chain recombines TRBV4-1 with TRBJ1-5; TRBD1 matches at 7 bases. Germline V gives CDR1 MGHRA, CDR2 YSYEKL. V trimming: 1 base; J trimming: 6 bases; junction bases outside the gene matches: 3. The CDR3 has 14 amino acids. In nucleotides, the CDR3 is TGCGCCAGCAGCCAAGGACAGGGAACTCAGCCCCAGCATTTT. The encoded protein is CASSQGQGTQPQHF.

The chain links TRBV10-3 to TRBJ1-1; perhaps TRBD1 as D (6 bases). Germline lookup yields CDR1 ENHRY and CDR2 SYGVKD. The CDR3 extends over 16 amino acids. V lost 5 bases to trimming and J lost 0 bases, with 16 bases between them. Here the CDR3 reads CAISSRDMGMNTEAFF. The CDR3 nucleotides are TGTGCCATCAGTTCCCGGGACATGGGAATGAACACTGAAGCTTTCTTT.

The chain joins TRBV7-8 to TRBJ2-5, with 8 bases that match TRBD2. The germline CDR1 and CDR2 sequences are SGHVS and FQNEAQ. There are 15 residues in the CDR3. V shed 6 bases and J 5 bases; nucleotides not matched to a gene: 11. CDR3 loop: CASSFSGGDLETQYF. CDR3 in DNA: TGTGCCAGCAGTTTCAGCGGGGGCGATTTGGAGACCCAGTACTTC.

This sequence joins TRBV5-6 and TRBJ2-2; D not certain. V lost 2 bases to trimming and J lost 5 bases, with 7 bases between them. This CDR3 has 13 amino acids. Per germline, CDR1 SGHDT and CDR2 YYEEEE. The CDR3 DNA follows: TGTGCCAGCAGCTTTGGTTTAACCGGGGAGCTGTTTTTT. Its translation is CASSFGLTGELFF. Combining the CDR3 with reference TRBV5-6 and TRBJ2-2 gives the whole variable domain DAGVTQSPTHLIKTRGQQVTLRCSPKSGHDTVSWYQQALGQGPQFIFQYYEEEERQRGNFPDRFSGHQFPNYSSELNVNALLLGDSALYLCASSFGLTGELFFGEGSRLTVL.

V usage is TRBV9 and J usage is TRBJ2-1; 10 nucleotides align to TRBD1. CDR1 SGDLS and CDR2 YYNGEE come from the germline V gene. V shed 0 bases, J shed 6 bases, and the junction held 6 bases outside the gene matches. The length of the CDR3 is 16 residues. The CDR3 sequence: CASSVEKWDRGNEQFF. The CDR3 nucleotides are TGTGCCAGCAGCGTAGAAAAATGGGACAGGGGCAATGAGCAGTTCTTC.

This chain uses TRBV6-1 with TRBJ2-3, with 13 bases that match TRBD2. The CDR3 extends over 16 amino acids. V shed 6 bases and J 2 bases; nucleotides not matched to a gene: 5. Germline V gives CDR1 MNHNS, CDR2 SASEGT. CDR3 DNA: TGTGCCAGCAGAGGACTAGCGGGGGCCCCCACAGATACGCAGTATTTT. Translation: CASRGLAGAPTDTQYF.

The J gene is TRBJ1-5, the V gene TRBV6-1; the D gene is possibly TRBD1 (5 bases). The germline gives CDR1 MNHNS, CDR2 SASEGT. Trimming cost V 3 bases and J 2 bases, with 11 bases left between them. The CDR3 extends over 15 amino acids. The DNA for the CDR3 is TGTGCCAGCAGTGAGGTCGACAGCCGCAATCAGCCCCAGCATTTT. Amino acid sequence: CASSEVDSRNQPQHF.

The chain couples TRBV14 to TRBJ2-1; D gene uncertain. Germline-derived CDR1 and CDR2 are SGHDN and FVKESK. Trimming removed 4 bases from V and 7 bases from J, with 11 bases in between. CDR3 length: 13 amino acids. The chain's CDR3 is CASSPPNPNEQFF. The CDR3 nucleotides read TGTGCCAGCAGCCCGCCTAACCCGAATGAGCAGTTCTTC.

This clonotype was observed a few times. The CDR3 loop is CASSWGQRDSGRFQETQYF. Written as DNA, the CDR3 is TGTGCCAGCAGCTGGGGACAGCGAGATAGCGGAAGGTTCCAAGAGACCCAGTACTTC. The chain is built from TRBV7-6 and TRBJ2-5; the D gene is possibly TRBD1 (7 bases). The ends were cut back, 4 bases at V and 1 base at J, with 25 bases in the middle. The CDR3 length is 19 residues. CDR1 and CDR2 (germline): SGHVS, FNYEAQ.